This T cell receptor (beta chain) comes out of a study of T cells in localized non-small cell lung cancer. The germline gives CDR1 LNHDA, CDR2 SQIVND (reference sequence). V dropped 2 bases and J dropped 5 bases, with 10 bases sitting between them. The CDR3 length is 14 residues. The data were produced by immunoSEQ multiplex PCR, yet TCRdb's version contains in-frame clones alone and is incomplete. The data show around 78,000 clones, 88% seen once. Of note for this clone: Its antigen is as yet unknown.

General observations from the study: For the top 100 tumor clones, a median about 57 also appeared in adjacent lung. Longer overall survival accompanied higher blood T cell density. Of the tissues analyzed, uninvolved adjacent lung showed maximal T cell clonality, greater than tumor. Because researchers sequenced only one region of the tumor, heterogeneity is still possible.

The rearrangement uses TRBV19 and TRBJ2-1; a possible D gene is TRBD2 (7 bases). This clonotype originated in a woman aged 40 to 75 with stage I squamous cell lung carcinoma. Specimen: peripheral blood, collected before any cancer treatment. DNA of the CDR3: TGTGCCAGTAGTATACGGGGGGCAAACAATGAGCAGTTCTTC. It specifies CASSIRGANNEQFF.